These 19 T cell receptor beta chains were all obtained from the same sample, sequenced in a study of T cell changes during pregnancy in multiple sclerosis. Produced via immunoSEQ multiplex PCR; TCRdb's table is partial and in-frame only. The sample yields 95,000 to 100,000 clones, about 91% seen once. Sequences were derived from peripheral blood, sampled in the second trimester of pregnancy. The origin of the receptors is a female donor with multiple sclerosis, enrolled in a pregnancy study.

The J gene is TRBJ2-5, the V gene TRBV2, with 12 bases aligning to TRBD2. V dropped 5 bases and J dropped 5; count of bases not matched to a gene: 6. The CDR3 runs to 15 residues. Germline-derived CDR1 and CDR2 are SNHLY and FYNNEI. The CDR3 protein is CASSQGLAGGETQYF. The CDR3 DNA reads as TGTGCCAGCAGTCAGGGACTAGCGGGCGGGGAGACCCAGTACTTC.

This rearrangement joins TRBV7-8 to TRBJ2-7, with 9 bases lining up with TRBD2. Germline lookup yields CDR1 SGHVS and CDR2 FQNEAQ. This CDR3 has 16 amino acids. V dropped 7 bases and J dropped 4; count of bases not matched to a gene: 14. This chain's CDR3 is CASTDVSGRGSYEQYF. As DNA, the CDR3 is TGTGCCAGCACCGATGTTAGCGGGAGAGGCAGTTACGAGCAGTACTTC.

The chain couples TRBV6-6 to TRBJ1-4; D perhaps matches TRBD1 (5 bases). CDR1 and CDR2 from the germline V gene are MNHNY and SVGAGI (reference sequence). There are 14 residues in the CDR3. V was trimmed by 6 bases and J by 6 bases, leaving 14 bases between them. The CDR3, as DNA: TGTGCCAGCAGCTCAGGGTATGAGGATGAAAAACTGTTTTTT. It specifies CASSSGYEDEKLFF.

The chain employs TRBV6-1 and TRBJ2-7; maybe TRBD2 (6 bases). V lost 0 bases and J lost 2, with 11 bases in between. The CDR3 loop spans 15 amino acids. Looked up from germline, CDR1 is MNHNS and CDR2 is SASEGT. In nucleotides, the CDR3 is TGTGCCAGCAGTGAAGCTGGCGGGACTCCCTACGAGCAGTACTTC. It specifies CASSEAGGTPYEQYF.

The gene calls are TRBV29-1 and TRBJ2-3; no clear D gene. Germline CDR1 is SQVTM and CDR2 is ANQGSEA. CDR3 size: 11 residues. With 2 bases removed from V and 4 bases from J, the gap between germline ends came to 4 bases. CDR3: CSVEPADTQYF. CDR3 DNA: TGCAGCGTTGAACCCGCAGATACGCAGTATTTT.

The chain has TRBV5-6 and TRBJ1-5; 7 bases line up with TRBD1. Per germline, CDR1 SGHDT and CDR2 YYEEEE. Trimming at V came to 4 bases and at J to 2 bases, leaving 6 bases not matched to a gene. The CDR3 loop spans 15 amino acids. CDR3 DNA sequence: TGTGCCAGCAGCCGCAGGACAGGTGGCAATCAGCCCCAGCATTTT. Its protein is CASSRRTGGNQPQHF.

In its sample, this clone was seen once. J is TRBJ1-1 and V is TRBV28; TRBD1 matches at 9 bases. J lost 4 bases, V lost 6 bases, and 0 bases had no gene match. CDR3 length: 12 amino acids. Germline V gives CDR1 MDHEN, CDR2 SYDVKM. For the CDR3, the DNA is TGTGCCAGCAGGGGACAGGGCACTGAAGCTTTCTTT. Translated: CASRGQGTEAFF.

The chain couples TRBV6-1 to TRBJ1-1; D is undetermined. Germline V gene data show CDR1 as MNHNS and CDR2 as SASEGT. The V end was cut by 0 bases, the J end by 11 bases, with 13 bases between. The CDR3 has 13 residues. The CDR3 DNA reads TGTGCCAGCAGTGAAGCCACCGGGGTTGGGGCTTTCTTT. Encoded protein: CASSEATGVGAFF.

The chain employs TRBV30 and TRBJ2-7; TRBD1 aligns across 9 bases. Germline trimming cut 3 bases from V and 7 bases from J; bases unmatched to any gene: 7. Germline V gene sequence: CDR1 GTSNPN, CDR2 SVGIG (reference sequence). The CDR3 covers 13 residues. DNA of the CDR3: TGTGCCTGGAGACATCTGACAGGGGGGGAGCAGTACTTC. Protein: CAWRHLTGGEQYF.

There are a few counts of this clone. V gene TRBV28 combines with J gene TRBJ1-2; D gene uncertain. Germline CDR1 and CDR2: MDHEN and SYDVKM. The V and J ends lost 7 bases and 2 bases respectively, with 11 bases between them. This CDR3 is built from 13 residues. Here the CDR3 reads CASIGGGNYGYTF. The DNA for the CDR3 is TGTGCCAGCATCGGAGGAGGAAACTATGGCTACACCTTC.

The V and J genes are TRBV29-1 and TRBJ2-1, with D unclear. The germline gives CDR1 SQVTM, CDR2 ANQGSEA. Trimming took 2 bases from V and 3 from J, leaving 8 bases between them. This CDR3 has 13 residues. CDR3 DNA: TGCAGCGTTGAACCTTCTAACTACAATGAGCAGTTCTTC. Protein product: CSVEPSNYNEQFF.

The chain has TRBV18 and TRBJ2-7; 8 bases are a match to TRBD2. Per germline, CDR1 KGHSH and CDR2 LQKENI. With V trimmed by 2 bases and J by 6 bases, 6 bases remained unmatched. CDR3 size: 14 residues. This CDR3 is CASSPKTSASEQYF. CDR3 in DNA: TGTGCCAGCTCACCAAAGACTAGCGCTTCCGAGCAGTACTTC.

V gene TRBV14 combines with J gene TRBJ2-1; D is undetermined. Germline loops: CDR1 SGHDN, CDR2 FVKESK. Trimming removed 5 bases from V and 7 bases from J, with 6 bases in between. The CDR3 has 11 amino acids. CDR3 amino acids: CASSSLNEQFF. The CDR3 nucleotides read TGTGCCAGCAGCTCTTTGAATGAGCAGTTCTTC.

This clone was seen a few times. The chain uses TRBV11-2 and TRBJ1-1; no definite D call. The V and J ends lost 3 bases and 1 base respectively, with 3 bases between them. Germline CDR1 is SGHAT and CDR2 is FQNNGV. This CDR3 is 12 amino acids long. The CDR3 loop reads CASSFGNTEAFF. The CDR3 DNA sequence: TGTGCCAGCAGCTTCGGGAACACTGAAGCTTTCTTT.

The V gene is TRBV19, the J gene TRBJ2-3, with D perhaps matching TRBD1 (6 bases). Between the trimmed V and J ends, which lost 6 bases and 3 bases, there was a span of 13 bases. The CDR3 has 14 residues. Per the germline V gene, CDR1 is LNHDA and CDR2 is SQIVND (reference sequence). CDR3 nucleotide sequence: TGTGCCAGTAGGGACCCAGGGGAAACAGATACGCAGTATTTT. Amino acids: CASRDPGETDTQYF.

The chain is built from TRBV28 and TRBJ1-5, with D possibly matching TRBD1 (5 bases). CDR3 length: 16 residues. Germline V CDR1 and CDR2: MDHEN, SYDVKM. V lost 8 bases and J lost 3, with 20 bases in between. CDR3: CASQGFSTAYNQPQHF. The CDR3 DNA is TGTGCCAGCCAAGGGTTCTCGACAGCCTACAATCAGCCCCAGCATTTT.

The chain combines TRBV6-5 with TRBJ2-1; 8 nucleotides match TRBD1. Germline CDR1 reads MNHEY; CDR2 reads SVGAGI. Trimming cost V 6 bases and J 6 bases; bases outside gene matches: 4. The CDR3 spans 13 residues. CDR3 protein: CASRETGVNEQFF. CDR3 DNA sequence: TGTGCCAGCAGGGAGACAGGGGTCAATGAGCAGTTCTTC.

V and J are TRBV7-6 and TRBJ2-5; 9 nucleotides align to TRBD2. The CDR3 is made up of 16 amino acids. Germline V gene sequence: CDR1 SGHVS, CDR2 FNYEAQ. V shed 5 bases and J 0 bases; nucleotides not matched to a gene: 7. DNA for the CDR3: TGTGCCAGCAGCCCCCAAGGACTAGCGAACCAAGAGACCCAGTACTTC. Its translation: CASSPQGLANQETQYF.

The rearrangement links TRBV6-1 to TRBJ2-3, with D possibly being TRBD2 (6 bases). The CDR3 totals 14 residues. Germline lookup yields CDR1 MNHNS and CDR2 SASEGT. V was trimmed by 5 bases and J by 3 bases, leaving 12 bases between them. The CDR3 nucleotides are TGTGCCAGCAGTCGGGACTTCCTAACAGATACGCAGTATTTT. This sequence encodes CASSRDFLTDTQYF.